A single sample is the source of the 8 T cell receptor beta chains below, sequenced in a study of cytomegalovirus exposure and HLA in healthy donors. PCR used 60 Vbeta primers and 13 Jbeta primers. Clones were sequenced by immunoSEQ multiplex PCR, and TCRdb holds only the in-frame ones, with some missing. The repertoire holds about 180,000 clones, with 65% to 90% as singletons. The sequencing input was PBMCs. The receptors here all came from a girl aged 2 to 10 in good health and CMV-seropositive.

This rearrangement joins TRBV15 to TRBJ1-5; possibly TRBD1 for D (6 bases). The CDR3 runs to 14 residues. Germline V gene sequence: CDR1 LNHNV, CDR2 YYDKDF (reference sequence). V lost 4 bases to trimming and J lost 2 bases, with 9 bases between them. The DNA for the CDR3 is TGTGCCACCAGCACCCGGACAGGCAATCAGCCCCAGCATTTT. This codes for CATSTRTGNQPQHF.

Notes on this clone: One end of the junction does not line up with germline, which may come from a read error. The chain has TRBV5-8 and TRBJ1-2; 7 bases map to TRBD1. Looked up from germline, CDR1 is SGHTS and CDR2 is YDEGEE. This CDR3 region has 14 residues. The CDR3 bases are TGTGTCAGCAGCCAGACAGGGTTGGGCTATGGCTACACCTTC. Translation gives CVSSQTGLGYGYTF. The full variable domain, its missing parts supplied by reference TRBV5-8 and TRBJ1-2, is EAGVTQSPTHLIKTRGQQATLRCSPISGHTSVYWYQQALGLGLQFLLWYDEGEERNRGNFPPRFSGRQFPNYSSELNVNALELEDSALYLCVSSQTGLGYGYTFGSGTRLTVV.

The chain joins TRBV5-1 to TRBJ1-2; 7 bases are a match to TRBD1. CDR3 length: 14 residues. Germline values: CDR1 SGHRS, CDR2 YFSETQ. With 4 bases clipped from V and 3 bases from J, the junction kept 6 bases outside the gene matches. The CDR3 bases are TGCGCCAGCAGCCTCGGGACAGACGACTATGGCTACACCTTC. The encoded protein is CASSLGTDDYGYTF.

The chain carries TRBV7-8 and TRBJ2-2; D may be TRBD1 (6 bases). V dropped 4 bases and J dropped 8 bases, with 14 bases sitting between them. Germline CDR1 reads SGHVS; CDR2 reads FQNEAQ. This CDR3 contains 14 residues. The CDR3 DNA reads TGTGCCAGCAGCTCACAGGGTCGTTTAGGGGAGCTGTTTTTT. Its protein product is CASSSQGRLGELFF.

The CDR3 DNA sequence: TGTGCCAGCAGCTTAGATAGCGGGGGAGATACGCAGTATTTT. Protein product: CASSLDSGGDTQYF. This chain links TRBV7-2 with TRBJ2-3, with 9 nucleotides matching TRBD2. After removal of 1 base from V and 5 bases from J, the junction contained 1 base not matched to a gene. The germline V gene has CDR1 SGHTA and CDR2 FQGNSA. This CDR3 is built from 14 residues.

In DNA form, the CDR3 reads TGCGCCAGCAGCGAAAACGGACTAGCGGACTACCAAGAGACCCAGTACTTC. This translates into CASSENGLADYQETQYF. The V and J genes are TRBV5-1 and TRBJ2-5; 10 nucleotides agree with TRBD2. The V gene's germline CDR1 is SGHRS and CDR2 YFSETQ. V shed 4 bases and J 0 bases; nucleotides not matched to a gene: 9. The CDR3 has 17 residues. The variable domain in full, completed from reference TRBV5-1 and TRBJ2-5, reads KAGVTQTPRYLIKTRGQQVTLSCSPISGHRSVSWYQQTPGQGLQFLFEYFSETQRNKGNFPGRFSGRQFSNSRSEMNVSTLELGDSALYLCASSENGLADYQETQYFGPGTRLLVL.

The chain links TRBV11-2 to TRBJ2-1, with 12 nucleotides matching TRBD2. The germline V gene encodes CDR1 SGHAT and CDR2 FQNNGV. The CDR3 runs to 16 residues. The J segment lost 6 bases and the V segment lost 2 bases, leaving 5 bases of the junction unmatched. The CDR3 region is CASSLRTSGVPNEQFF. CDR3 bases: TGTGCCAGCAGCTTAAGGACTAGCGGGGTACCCAATGAGCAGTTCTTC. The full variable domain, rest sourced from reference TRBV11-2 and TRBJ2-1, is EAGVAQSPRYKIIEKRQSVAFWCNPISGHATLYWYQQILGQGPKLLIQFQNNGVVDDSQLPKDRFSAERLKGVDSTLKIQPAKLEDSAVYLCASSLRTSGVPNEQFFGPGTRLTVL.

A single count supports this clone. This rearrangement joins TRBV11-3 to TRBJ2-7; perhaps TRBD2 as D (6 bases). The CDR3 runs 18 residues. V was trimmed by 1 base and J by 2 bases, leaving 21 bases between them. From germline, CDR1 is SGHNT and CDR2 YENEEA. The CDR3 bases are TGTGCCAGCAGCTTAGCCTGGGCCTCTGGCGGGGACGCCTACGAGCAGTACTTC. This encodes CASSLAWASGGDAYEQYF.